This TCR beta chain was captured by sequencing in a study of blood T cell repertoires in COVID-19. Study at large: Samples of COVID-19 (acute and convalescent) were obtained from the United States, Italy and Spain. Sources were T cells, B-cell-depleted T cells, or PBMCs; the material itself was cDNA or gDNA.

Germline CDR1 is KGHDR and CDR2 is SFDVKD. The V gene end was trimmed by 4 bases and the J gene end by 6 bases; junction bases not matched to a gene: 9. The CDR3 loop spans 16 amino acids. Per the study methods: Amplification from reference gene primers served as the basis for estimated nucleated cell counts. Sequencing was performed with immunoSEQ multiplex PCR; in TCRdb, only in-frame clones are kept and a portion is missing. D and trimming were read from the DNA, whereas the V and J calls and clone size are those reported in that table. Among 110,000 or so clones listed, over 75% were seen once. The genes are TRBV24-1 and TRBJ2-2, with 8 bases aligning to TRBD1. The TCR was taken from a woman between 65 and 79 years old who had recovered from COVID-19. Sequenced material: peripheral blood. DNA of the CDR3: TGTGCCACCAGTGAATTGAGCAGGGGGCTACCCGGGGAGCTGTTTTTT. This encodes CATSELSRGLPGELFF.